One and the same sample provided the 9 T cell receptor beta chains below, sequenced in a study of blood T cell repertoires in COVID-19. Sequenced by immunoSEQ multiplex PCR; TCRdb stores in-frame clones only, minus some. The table records about 49,000 clones, 86% of them present only once. Sequencing input: peripheral blood. These receptors originate from a man in his forties with active COVID-19.

The rearrangement links TRBV7-2 to TRBJ1-5, with D perhaps matching TRBD1 (6 bases). V lost 1 base to trimming and J lost 2 bases, with 12 bases between them. CDR3 length equals 16 residues. Germline V lookup: CDR1 SGHTA, CDR2 FQGNSA. CDR3 region: CASSLGHRAGNQPQHF. The CDR3 DNA reads TGTGCCAGCAGCTTAGGGCACAGGGCTGGCAATCAGCCCCAGCATTTT. Drawing the rest from reference TRBV7-2 and TRBJ1-5, the complete variable domain is GAGVSQSPSNKVTEKGKDVELRCDPISGHTALYWYRQSLGQGLEFLIYFQGNSAPDKSGLPSDRFSAERTGGSVSTLTIQRTQQEDSAVYLCASSLGHRAGNQPQHFGDGTRLSIL.

The sample holds a few counts of this clone. The V gene is TRBV2, the J gene TRBJ2-7, with D hard to call. The CDR3 is made up of 12 amino acids. The V end lost 2 bases, the J end lost 4 bases, and 6 bases lay between the germline ends. CDR1 is SNHLY and CDR2 is FYNNEI in the germline V gene. Here the CDR3 reads CASSEIRYEQYF. The CDR3 coding sequence is TGTGCCAGCAGTGAAATCCGTTACGAGCAGTACTTC.

J is TRBJ2-7 and V is TRBV7-2; D ambiguous. The CDR3 spans 13 residues. V lost 4 bases, J lost 4 bases, and 11 bases lay in between. Germline CDR1 SGHTA, CDR2 FQGNSA. This CDR3 is CASSSPARYEQYF. The CDR3 region has the DNA TGTGCCAGCAGCTCCCCCGCGCGGTACGAGCAGTACTTC.

The genes are TRBV28 and TRBJ2-1, with D possibly TRBD1 on 5 matching bases. The CDR3 consists of 12 residues. CDR1 MDHEN and CDR2 SYDVKM come from the germline V gene. V was cut by 4 bases and J by 10 bases, with 11 bases left in between. CDR3 nucleotide sequence: TGTGCCAGCAGTTCGATGACAGCAGAGCAGTTCTTC. This codes for CASSSMTAEQFF. Together with reference TRBV28 and TRBJ2-1, the CDR3 gives the full variable domain: DVKVTQSSRYLVKRTGEKVFLECVQDMDHENMFWYRQDPGLGLRLIYFSYDVKMKEKGDIPEGYSVSREKKERFSLILESASTNQTSMYLCASSSMTAEQFFGPGTRLTVL.

V gene TRBV6-5 combines with J gene TRBJ1-6; 11 nucleotides agree with TRBD1. The CDR3 loop spans 15 amino acids. Trimming cost V 5 bases and J 10 bases; bases outside gene matches: 7. The germline V gene has CDR1 MNHEY and CDR2 SVGAGI. This CDR3 is CASSRTGGAGSPLHF. The CDR3 DNA follows: TGTGCCAGCAGTCGGACAGGGGGCGCGGGATCACCCCTCCACTTT.

This chain joins TRBV13 and TRBJ2-1; 7 bases agree with TRBD1. CDR3 size: 14 residues. V gave up 3 bases and J gave up 4 bases; unmatched junction bases: 3. Germline CDR1 PRHDT, CDR2 FYEKMQ (reference sequence). The CDR3 loop is CASSFGTVYNEQFF. CDR3 nucleotide sequence: TGTGCCAGCAGCTTCGGGACAGTTTACAATGAGCAGTTCTTC.

The chain couples TRBV28 to TRBJ1-2; 10 bases align to TRBD1. CDR1 and CDR2 (germline): MDHEN, SYDVKM. The CDR3 loop spans 13 amino acids. V shed 6 bases and J 8 bases; nucleotides not matched to a gene: 6. The CDR3: CASRDRGFGGYTF. The CDR3 DNA follows: TGTGCCAGCAGGGACAGGGGGTTTGGAGGCTACACCTTC.

V usage is TRBV5-4 and J usage is TRBJ2-1; D is unresolved. The CDR3 is 11 amino acids. The germline gives CDR1 SGHNT, CDR2 YYREEE (reference sequence). V lost 0 bases and J 8 bases, leaving 3 bases between the germline ends. CDR3 sequence reads: CASSLGHEQFF. CDR3 nucleotide sequence: TGTGCCAGCAGCTTGGGGCATGAGCAGTTCTTC.

The rearrangement uses TRBV9 and TRBJ1-1; D remains unclear. V was cut by 0 bases and J by 7 bases, with 16 bases left in between. Germline assignment: CDR1 SGDLS and CDR2 YYNGEE. The CDR3 loop spans 15 amino acids. CDR3 loop: CASSVGHTEAGEAFF. Written as DNA, the CDR3 is TGTGCCAGCAGCGTAGGGCACACCGAGGCGGGTGAAGCTTTCTTT.